The 30 T cell receptor beta chains presented below share a single source sample, sequenced in a study of cytomegalovirus exposure and HLA in healthy donors. Primers for the PCR totalled 60 Vbeta and 13 Jbeta. Using immunoSEQ multiplex PCR, the repertoire was profiled, and TCRdb retains in-frame clones only, with some absent. The sample shows more than 150,000 clones, roughly 84% of them seen only once. Sequencing was carried out using PBMCs. The receptor source for this set is a young woman in good health and CMV-seronegative.

The chain joins TRBV29-1 to TRBJ1-4; 11 nucleotides match TRBD1. CDR1 and CDR2 (germline): SQVTM, ANQGSEA. Trimming at V came to 7 bases and at J to 8 bases, leaving 6 bases not matched to a gene. The CDR3 spans 13 residues. The CDR3 loop is CSASDRGLEKLFF. The CDR3 DNA reads TGCAGCGCCTCGGACAGGGGGCTGGAAAAACTGTTTTTT.

CDR3 coding DNA: TGTGCCAGCAGCCACCGCGGGGGGGCAAACAATGAGCAGTTCTTC. Amino acid sequence: CASSHRGGANNEQFF. The chain uses TRBV28 and TRBJ2-1; 9 nucleotides line up with TRBD2. CDR1 is MDHEN and CDR2 is SYDVKM in the germline V gene. The CDR3 contains 15 residues. J was trimmed by 5 bases and V by 6 bases; bases with no gene match: 8.

This clone was counted once. The chain has TRBV6-5 and TRBJ1-4; D may be TRBD1 (5 bases). The CDR3 is 14 amino acids. Germline lookup yields CDR1 MNHEY and CDR2 SVGAGI. The V gene lost 4 bases and the J gene lost 4 bases, with 10 bases spanning the gap. CDR3 amino acids: CASSSPGYNEKLFF. The CDR3 nucleotides read TGTGCCAGCAGTTCCCCAGGGTATAATGAAAAACTGTTTTTT.

J is TRBJ2-7 and V is TRBV2, with 11 bases fitting TRBD2. The CDR3 has 15 residues. Germline CDR1 SNHLY, CDR2 FYNNEI. J gave up 6 bases and V 5 bases, and 9 bases lay outside the gene matches. In nucleotides, the CDR3 is TGTGCCAGCAGTAGACTAGCGGGGAGGACGGGCGAGCAGTACTTC. Translation: CASSRLAGRTGEQYF.

This chain uses TRBV7-3 with TRBJ2-5; 10 bases fit TRBD2. V shed 4 bases, J shed 11 bases, and the junction held 13 bases outside the gene matches. This CDR3 comprises 15 residues. Germline CDR1 is SGHTA and CDR2 is FQGTGA. CDR3 in amino acids: CASSSLSGGASEQYF. The CDR3 DNA sequence: TGTGCCAGCAGCTCCTTAAGCGGGGGGGCTTCGGAGCAGTACTTC.

The chain recombines TRBV7-3 with TRBJ2-5; D unresolved. There are 12 residues in the CDR3. V lost 5 bases, J lost 7 bases, and 11 bases lay in between. Germline CDR1 is SGHTA and CDR2 is FQGTGA. Here the CDR3 DNA reads TGTGCCAGCAGCCGAAAACTCGGGACCCAGTACTTC. Protein: CASSRKLGTQYF.

J is TRBJ1-1 and V is TRBV19; D gene uncertain. V was cut by 8 bases and J by 1 base, with 11 bases left in between. There are 13 residues in the CDR3. Germline loops: CDR1 LNHDA, CDR2 SQIVND (reference sequence). CDR3 sequence: CASGNAWNTEAFF. The CDR3 DNA reads TGTGCCAGTGGCAACGCTTGGAACACTGAAGCTTTCTTT.

In its sample, this clone was seen once. The chain links TRBV9 to TRBJ1-3, with D possibly TRBD1 on 6 matching bases. Germline assignment: CDR1 SGDLS and CDR2 YYNGEE. The CDR3 contains 15 residues. Trimming took off 0 bases at V and 2 bases at J, with 9 bases between the two ends. CDR3: CASSVVGGPGNTIYF. The CDR3 DNA is TGTGCCAGCAGCGTAGTAGGGGGACCTGGAAACACCATATATTTT.

This chain uses TRBV6-1 with TRBJ1-2, with 8 bases that match TRBD1. The CDR3 runs to 15 residues. Looked up from germline, CDR1 is MNHNS and CDR2 is SASEGT. V lost 6 bases to trimming and J lost 0 bases; unmatched junction nucleotides: 6. For the CDR3, the DNA is TGTGCCAGCAGAACACAGGGGGTATCTAACTATGGCTACACCTTC. As protein: CASRTQGVSNYGYTF.

J is TRBJ1-2 and V is TRBV28; 9 bases match TRBD1. V dropped 6 bases and J dropped 4; count of bases not matched to a gene: 3. Germline lookup yields CDR1 MDHEN and CDR2 SYDVKM. This CDR3 has 13 residues. CDR3 nucleotides: TGTGCCAGCAGCCTACAGGGGGCCTATGGCTACACCTTC. It specifies CASSLQGAYGYTF.

This clone turned up a few times. The chain carries TRBV9 and TRBJ1-1; 7 bases are a match to TRBD1. V lost 2 bases and J lost 3; bases outside the gene matches: 4. This CDR3 contains 14 residues. Germline loops: CDR1 SGDLS, CDR2 YYNGEE. CDR3 bases: TGTGCCAGCAGCGTCCAGGGGGGTTACACTGAAGCTTTCTTT. Its protein product is CASSVQGGYTEAFF.

This clone was detected a few times. This chain uses TRBV6-5 with TRBJ1-6; tentative D call: TRBD1 (5 bases). Germline-derived CDR1 and CDR2 are MNHEY and SVGAGI. This CDR3 has 14 amino acids. V was trimmed by 5 bases and J by 5 bases, leaving 10 bases between them. The CDR3 loop is CASSAGADNSPLHF. CDR3 bases: TGTGCCAGCAGTGCTGGGGCCGATAATTCACCCCTCCACTTT.

V is TRBV5-1 and J is TRBJ1-2, with unresolved D. The length of the CDR3 is 15 residues. CDR1 is SGHRS, CDR2 YFSETQ, per germline. Trimming removed 2 bases at V and 0 bases at J, with 11 bases between. The CDR3 nucleotides are TGCGCCAGCAGCTTATTCGACACAACTAACTATGGCTACACCTTC. Translating it yields CASSLFDTTNYGYTF.

V and J are TRBV9 and TRBJ1-1, with 9 bases matching TRBD1. Germline lookup yields CDR1 SGDLS and CDR2 YYNGEE. The V gene end was trimmed by 2 bases and the J gene end by 5 bases; junction bases not matched to a gene: 7. The CDR3 is 15 residues long. The CDR3, as DNA: TGTGCCAGCAGCGTCTTACAGGGGGCGCGGACTGAAGCTTTCTTT. Protein: CASSVLQGARTEAFF.

This sequence joins TRBV6-5 and TRBJ1-1; D call uncertain. Germline CDR1 reads MNHEY; CDR2 reads SVGAGI. The CDR3 runs 15 residues. Trimming left V 0 bases short and J 1 base short, with 9 bases between. CDR3 sequence reads: CASSYSSGGNTEAFF. The CDR3 region has the DNA TGTGCCAGCAGTTACTCTTCAGGAGGGAACACTGAAGCTTTCTTT.

The V gene is TRBV5-5, the J gene TRBJ1-3; tentatively, D is TRBD1 (5 bases). Per germline, CDR1 SGHKS and CDR2 YYEKEE (reference sequence). The ends were cut back, 1 base at V and 0 bases at J, with 17 bases in the middle. The CDR3 is 18 amino acids. The CDR3 sequence: CASSLWTRGLRSGNTIYF. The CDR3 DNA reads TGTGCCAGCAGCTTGTGGACGCGGGGCCTCCGCTCTGGAAACACCATATATTTT.

This chain connects TRBV27 to TRBJ2-2, with 7 bases that match TRBD1. J lost 7 bases, V lost 6 bases, and 11 bases had no gene match. CDR1 is MNHEY, CDR2 SMNVEV, per germline (reference sequence). This CDR3 has 15 residues. The chain's CDR3 is CASSPRRGQNGELFF. CDR3 nucleotides: TGTGCCAGCAGCCCTAGAAGGGGGCAGAACGGGGAGCTGTTTTTT.

This clone has more than one count but fewer than ten. The rearrangement links TRBV27 to TRBJ1-5, with TRBD1 matching over 10 bases. The CDR3 contains 16 residues. With 0 bases clipped from V and 5 bases from J, the junction kept 4 bases outside the gene matches. Looked up from germline, CDR1 is MNHEY and CDR2 is SMNVEV (reference sequence). CDR3 sequence (DNA): TGTGCCAGCAGTTTATCGGGGACAGGGGTTTATCAGCCCCAGCATTTT. Translated, it gives CASSLSGTGVYQPQHF.

This clone was counted a few times. V and J are TRBV29-1 and TRBJ2-7; a possible D gene is TRBD2 (5 bases). This CDR3 is 13 amino acids long. Germline lookup yields CDR1 SQVTM and CDR2 ANQGSEA. With 3 bases removed from V and 2 bases from J, the gap between germline ends came to 11 bases. CDR3 bases: TGCAGCGTTGATACCGGGGTAGCCTACGAGCAGTACTTC. Translation: CSVDTGVAYEQYF.

Here the CDR3 DNA reads TGTGCCAGTAGTCGGGACAGGGGCCCGGGTGGCTATGGCTACACCTTC. As protein: CASSRDRGPGGYGYTF. V is TRBV19 and J is TRBJ1-2; 10 nucleotides align to TRBD1. Trimming took 5 bases from V and 4 from J; bases not matched to a gene: 10. The CDR3 is made up of 16 amino acids. The germline CDR1 and CDR2 sequences are LNHDA and SQIVND (reference sequence).

The genes are TRBV18 and TRBJ2-7; maybe TRBD1 (7 bases). Trimming removed 3 bases from V and 1 base from J, with 10 bases in between. The CDR3 sequence is 14 residues long. Looked up from germline, CDR1 is KGHSH and CDR2 is LQKENI. The CDR3 is CASSPAGQSYEQYF. The CDR3 nucleotides read TGTGCCAGCTCACCGGCGGGACAGTCCTACGAGCAGTACTTC.

This clone was seen only a few times. The chain has TRBV9 and TRBJ2-3; D possibly corresponds to TRBD2 (6 bases). The CDR3 has 17 residues. Germline CDR1 reads SGDLS; CDR2 reads YYNGEE. V lost 4 bases and J lost 5, with 23 bases in between. The CDR3 DNA reads TGTGCCAGCAGCTCCGGAGCGGGTCCTTACTCGGGAGATACGCAGTATTTT. Translation: CASSSGAGPYSGDTQYF.

This sequence joins TRBV11-3 and TRBJ2-6; TRBD2 might be the D (7 bases). Between the trimmed V and J ends, which lost 5 bases and 4 bases, there was a span of 15 bases. This CDR3 is built from 16 residues. Germline CDR1 reads SGHNT; CDR2 reads YENEEA. The CDR3 loop is CASSPGRGIGANVLTF. CDR3 sequence (DNA): TGTGCCAGCAGCCCAGGGAGGGGGATAGGGGCCAACGTCCTGACTTTC.

The V and J genes are TRBV7-3 and TRBJ2-2, with 10 bases aligning to TRBD2. CDR3 size: 20 residues. Germline CDR1 is SGHTA and CDR2 is FQGTGA. With 1 base clipped from V and 3 bases from J, the junction kept 14 bases outside the gene matches. In DNA, the CDR3 is TGTGCCAGCAGCTTAAAGGGGGTTAAGCGGGGGGGCTATTACACCGGGGAGCTGTTTTTT. Translated, it gives CASSLKGVKRGGYYTGELFF.

The chain has TRBV9 and TRBJ1-1; no firm D call. The CDR3 covers 13 residues. Germline V gene lookup returns CDR1 SGDLS and CDR2 YYNGEE. Trimming took off 0 bases at V and 1 base at J, with 4 bases between the two ends. CDR3 residues: CASSVAGNTEAFF. The CDR3 coding sequence is TGTGCCAGCAGCGTAGCGGGGAACACTGAAGCTTTCTTT.

The chain employs TRBV5-1 and TRBJ2-3; D is perhaps TRBD2 (5 bases). Trimming pared 8 bases from V and 2 bases from J, leaving 12 bases between. This CDR3 has 13 amino acids. Germline loops: CDR1 SGHRS, CDR2 YFSETQ. This CDR3 is CASIEGSTDTQYF. The DNA for the CDR3 is TGCGCCAGTATCGAGGGATCCACAGATACGCAGTATTTT.

CDR3 residues: CASSLQMILTGPQETQYF. The CDR3 DNA reads as TGTGCCAGCAGTCTCCAAATGATCCTGACAGGGCCCCAAGAGACCCAGTACTTC. This rearrangement joins TRBV28 to TRBJ2-5, with 7 bases aligning to TRBD1. Trimming removed 5 bases from V and 1 base from J; junction bases left unmatched: 16. Per germline, CDR1 MDHEN and CDR2 SYDVKM. The CDR3 is 18 amino acids. The full variable domain, in which reference TRBV28 and TRBJ2-5 provide the parts outside the CDR3, is DVKVTQSSRYLVKRTGEKVFLECVQDMDHENMFWYRQDPGLGLRLIYFSYDVKMKEKGDIPEGYSVSREKKERFSLILESASTNQTSMYLCASSLQMILTGPQETQYFGPGTRLLVL.

V gene TRBV7-8 combines with J gene TRBJ1-1; possibly TRBD1 for D (5 bases). The ends were cut back, 4 bases at V and 7 bases at J, with 28 bases in the middle. This CDR3 has 18 residues. Germline V gene data show CDR1 as SGHVS and CDR2 as FQNEAQ. The CDR3 is CASSSPYGILAGGGEAFF. The CDR3 DNA follows: TGTGCCAGCAGCTCGCCCTACGGGATACTCGCTGGGGGAGGTGAAGCTTTCTTT.

This chain links TRBV5-1 with TRBJ2-3, with D perhaps TRBD1 (5 bases). Germline CDR1 reads SGHRS; CDR2 reads YFSETQ. Trimming removed 3 bases from V and 1 base from J, with 24 bases in between. The CDR3 totals 19 residues. In DNA form, the CDR3 reads TGCGCCAGCAGCTCCCAGGACAAAAGAACATCCAGGGGCACAGATACGCAGTATTTT. Protein product: CASSSQDKRTSRGTDTQYF.

The chain links TRBV7-9 to TRBJ1-3; 7 bases map to TRBD1. The CDR3 consists of 15 residues. Germline V gene lookup returns CDR1 SEHNR and CDR2 FQNEAQ (reference sequence). Unmatched junction bases numbered 13, after V lost 5 bases and J lost 9 bases. CDR3 nucleotide sequence: TGTGCCAGCAGCCAAAGGGGGCGCATTGGTAGCACCATATATTTT. It is translated as CASSQRGRIGSTIYF.